Reported below is one T cell receptor (beta chain). The sample comes from a study of OX40 agonist ivuxolimab in advanced cancers. At the level of the study: Participants, approximately 81% male, averaged approximately 65 years of age, ranging from about 23 to 90.

Method: immunoSEQ multiplex PCR; TCRdb's copy keeps in-frame clones and lacks some. The profile shows about 28,000 clones, roughly 85% of them singletons. V was trimmed by 7 bases and J by 1 base, leaving 5 bases between them. This CDR3 has 13 amino acids. The germline V gene encodes CDR1 SNHLY and CDR2 FYNNEI. This receptor was identified in an adult with an advanced solid tumor such as melanoma, head and neck, liver or kidney cancer. The source material was CD4+ or CD8+ T cells sorted from blood, sampled in a trial of the OX40 agonist ivuxolimab. The chain links TRBV2 to TRBJ2-6; D may be TRBD2 (5 bases). The CDR3 loop reads CASTGSGANVLTF. The CDR3 DNA reads as TGTGCCAGCACGGGGTCTGGGGCCAACGTCCTGACTTTC.